This TCR beta chain was observed in a study of metastatic and nonmetastatic thyroid tumors. As for the study in general: Samples came from malignant and benign thyroid patients, and repertoires were compared across blood and tumor or nodule tissue.

The CDR3 is made up of 14 amino acids. Germline CDR1 reads KGHDR; CDR2 reads SFDVKD. The V gene lost 3 bases and the J gene lost 3 bases, with 10 bases spanning the gap. Original data processing: The study's classifier, a distant-metastasis tool for papillary thyroid cancer, was built using CDR3 differences across clinicopathological groups. TCRdb re-analyzed the PCR reads through MiXCR. The V and J calls shown here were made by TCRdb, not taken from the authors' results. The sample comprises 4,900 or so clones, roughly 32% of which are singletons, and 20% to 25% rests with the top ten. Study-wide findings and caveats: The study reportedly found significantly higher TCR beta diversity in malignant thyroid tumors than benign nodules, in blood and tumor.

Only a few counts were recorded for this clone. Its antigen is not known. Thyroid surgery was preceded by no treatment in any patient. Material for sequencing was adjacent normal tissue. The origin of this receptor is a female donor with papillary thyroid cancer or a benign thyroid nodule (not recorded which). Some clones in this sample may be carry-over from other donors' samples. This chain links TRBV24-1 with TRBJ1-2; D call uncertain. In DNA form, the CDR3 reads TGTGCCACCAGTGATGCCGACAATTACTATGGCTACACCTTC. This encodes CATSDADNYYGYTF.